The T cell receptor (beta chain) under discussion was sequenced for a study of shared clonotypes between healthy human individuals (dated by TCRdb to the early 2020s). The study in broad terms: The cohort comprised a couple of women and a few men aged 18 to 49 years. Per donor, three plates each were used for CD4 naive and CD4 memory, two for CD8 naive, and one for CD8 memory. Different laboratories and diverse techniques were used to prepare libraries and sequence TCR repertoires, to increase sequencing depth and limit assay-specific biases. Per donor, leukapheresis produced somewhere between about 0.8 and 9 billion PBMCs. To estimate repertoire size and how much clonotype sharing occurs between individuals, the study deeply sequenced the blood TCR repertoires of five or six healthy adults.

V was cut back by 1 base and J by 6 bases, leaving a gap of 9 bases between them. The CDR3, from cysteine to phenylalanine, totals 13 residues. Just the 39-base CDR3 DNA is kept, in frame starting at base 1. The germline V gene supplies CDR1 SGHVS and CDR2 FNYEAQ. Using the deep immunoSEQ assay, multiplex PCR amplified TCR CDR3 regions from genomic DNA. Extracted genomic DNA from each cell subset was spread evenly across all wells of several immunoSEQ 96-well plates, with each plate serving as a replicate. Each replicate PCR for sorted subsets received around 200 ng genomic DNA, equal to tens of thousands of T cell genomes. Purified libraries were measured with a Qubit 3.0 fluorometer, size-checked on a Bioanalyzer 2100, and measured again with the KAPA Library Quantification kit. Every immunoSEQ 96-well plate was sequenced on a separate single-read 150-cycle Illumina NextSeq 550 flow cell. Under the source paper's analysis protocol: Because the immunoSEQ output included only junctional sequences and no quality scores, the filtering could not be the same as the filtering used for full-length reads. Sequences were annotated with PyIR, a Python wrapper for IgBLAST v1.9, and V/J genes and CDR3 were assigned using IMGT germline references. Reads were removed for weak V/J assignments (E-value above 1e-6), missing CDR3, stop codons, out-of-frame junctions, or ambiguous translated residues. V3J clonotypes were defined by identical inferred V gene, J gene, and CDR3 amino acid sequence. To compute the percentage overlap between repertoires, the number of shared unique clonotypes was divided by the size of the smaller repertoire. Richness of each repertoire was evaluated using RTK rarefaction, the Chao1 estimator, and Recon v2.1 estimates of unobserved clonotypes. Generation probabilities for all TCRbeta clonotypes obtained by the gDNA method from a handful of donors were computed using OLGA. The clones in this table, taken by TCRdb from immuneACCESS, are in-frame only. Not every clone is retained; where verified, under half of the shortfall comes from an unresolved V gene, and the cause of the rest is unknown. That table supplies the V and J calls and clone size; D and trimming were determined from the DNA. Present in this sample are about a million clones, around three quarters of which were seen just once. Almost 0.9% of the sample belongs to the ten largest clones.

This clone was counted once. Its target antigen remains unknown. No base quality values were provided; no much bigger clone lies one nucleotide off. On the study overall, not on this receptor specifically: Larger estimated clonotype richness was generally found for naive subsets than for memory subsets. The genetic and exposure-history diversity represented was limited by the small number of donors. Rarefaction of sorted-subset datasets indicated incomplete sequencing despite the large sequencing depth. Pairwise subsampling indicated that sequencing depth was expected to affect the degree of clonotype sharing among donors. Compared with non-shared clonotypes, clonotypes shared by all four sorted-subset donors had higher generation probabilities. Only blood was sampled, and tissue TCR repertoires likely differ from those in blood. About 4.5% of naive CD4, 3% to 3.5% of naive CD8, approximately 2% of memory CD4, and 0.35% to 0.4% of memory CD8 clonotypes were shared across a few donors.

The donors were healthy, HIV-negative adults who had no recently reported acute infections or vaccinations. Every donor was a Caucasian adult residing in Nashville, Tennessee, USA. Magnetic negative selection was used to enrich CD4+ T cells, after which naive cells were positively selected on CD45RA and the negative fraction became the memory subset. Blood was obtained by leukapheresis, after which PBMCs were separated by Ficoll-Histopaque density gradient centrifugation and cryopreserved in liquid nitrogen vapor phase. Purity and quantity of every magnetically sorted T cell population were checked by analytical flow cytometry. Genomic DNA was isolated from each sorted fraction and quantified by UV absorbance on a Nanodrop 2000c.

This TCR came from a man younger than 35 in good health. Some clones in this sample may be carry-over from other donors' samples. The material sequenced was memory CD4+ T cells from PBMCs. The cell subset or site label, as the study defines it: CD45RA-negative fraction. The rearranged chain carries TRBV7-6 and TRBJ1-2; the D gene lacks a confident call. The nucleotide sequence reads TGTGCCAGCAGCTTAGAGTTAGGAGATGGCTACACCTTC. This is translated as CASSLELGDGYTF. The CDR3, completed at both ends by the reference TRBV7-6 and TRBJ1-2 genes, gives the full variable domain GAGVSQSPRYKVTKRGQDVALRCDPISGHVSLYWYRQALGQGPEFLTYFNYEAQQDKSGLPNDRFSAERPEGSISTLTIQRTEQRDSAMYRCASSLELGDGYTFGSGTRLTVV.